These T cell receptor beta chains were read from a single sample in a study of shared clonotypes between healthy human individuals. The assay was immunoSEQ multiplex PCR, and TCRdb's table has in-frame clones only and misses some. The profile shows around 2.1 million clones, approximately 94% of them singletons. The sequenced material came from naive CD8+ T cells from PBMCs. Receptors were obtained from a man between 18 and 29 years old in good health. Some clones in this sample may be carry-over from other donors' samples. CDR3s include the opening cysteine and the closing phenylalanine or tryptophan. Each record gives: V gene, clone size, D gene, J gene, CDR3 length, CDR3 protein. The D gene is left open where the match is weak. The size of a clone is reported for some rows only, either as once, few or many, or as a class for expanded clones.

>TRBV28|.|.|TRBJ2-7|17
CASSLERRTARTYEQYF
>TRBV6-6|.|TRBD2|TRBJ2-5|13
CASSRLAWQTQYF
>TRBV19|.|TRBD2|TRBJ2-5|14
CASSTREGRETQYF
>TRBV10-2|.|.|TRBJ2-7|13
CASIFGGQSEQYF
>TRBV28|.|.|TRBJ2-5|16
CASSSRRVAEGETQYF
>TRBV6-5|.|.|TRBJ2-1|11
CASRLAGEQFF
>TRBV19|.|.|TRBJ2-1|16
CASSVYTGTGQGEQFF
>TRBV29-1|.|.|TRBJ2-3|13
CSVVLASTDTQYF
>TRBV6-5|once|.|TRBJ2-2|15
CATQALRGNTGELFF
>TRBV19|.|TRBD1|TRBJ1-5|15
CASSIGGGGYQPQHF
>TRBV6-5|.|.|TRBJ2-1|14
CASSYGLAYNEQFF
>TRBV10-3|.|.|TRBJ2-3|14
CAISETPQGDTQYF
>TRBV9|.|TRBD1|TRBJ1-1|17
CASSPAGTGVPNTEAFF
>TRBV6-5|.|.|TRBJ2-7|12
CASRSNRDEQYF
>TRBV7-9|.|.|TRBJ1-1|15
CASSLLEGAGTEAFF
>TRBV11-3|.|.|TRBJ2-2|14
CASSLRGTAGELFF
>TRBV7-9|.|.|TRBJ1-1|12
CASSSRNTEAFF
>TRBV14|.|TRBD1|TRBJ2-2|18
CASSQEQFGTGATGELFF
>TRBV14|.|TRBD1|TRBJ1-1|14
CASSPYRGGTEAFF
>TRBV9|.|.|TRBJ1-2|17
CASSVRAGPGWNYGYTF
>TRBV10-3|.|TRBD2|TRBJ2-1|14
CAISEVLAGNEQFF
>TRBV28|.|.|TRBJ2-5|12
CATGLLQETQYF
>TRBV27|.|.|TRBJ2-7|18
CASSPLAWGRGRSYEQYF
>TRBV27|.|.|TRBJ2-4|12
CASSPGGGIQYF
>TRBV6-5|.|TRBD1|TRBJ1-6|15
CASRTTGQGRSPLHF
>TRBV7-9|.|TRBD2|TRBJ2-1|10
CASSREGQFF
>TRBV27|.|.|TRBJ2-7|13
CASSWADSYEQYF
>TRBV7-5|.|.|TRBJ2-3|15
CARRRQARSTDTQYF
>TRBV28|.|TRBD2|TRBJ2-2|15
CASKKTSGPTGELFF
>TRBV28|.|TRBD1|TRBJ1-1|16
CASGHPEQGARHEAFF
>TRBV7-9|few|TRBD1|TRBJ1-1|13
CASSNRGDTEAFF
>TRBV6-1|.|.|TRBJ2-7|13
CASSEETVYEQYF